Following are 2 T cell receptor beta chains from one sample sequenced in a study of T-cell memory formation after mild COVID-19. TCRdb re-derived calls from the 5' RACE reads in MiXCR, one entry per CDR3 protein. This table has about 340,000 distinct CDR3 sequences, about an eighth appearing once. The sample consisted of PBMCs or a T cell subset sorted from them (not recorded which). The receptors stem from a young man who had mild COVID-19 (a few samples of this study predate the infection). Cell type and time point are not known.

This clonotype was observed a handful of times. The rearrangement links TRBV10-3 to TRBJ2-7; 7 nucleotides line up with TRBD1. The V gene's germline CDR1 is ENHRY and CDR2 SYGVKD. With V trimmed by 10 bases and J by 3 bases, 15 bases remained unmatched. This CDR3 spans 15 amino acids. In DNA form, the CDR3 reads TGTGCCACCGGGCAGGGCGACAGGGCACTCTACGAGCAGTACTTC. Its protein is CATGQGDRALYEQYF.

The V gene is TRBV28, the J gene TRBJ1-1; tentatively, D is TRBD1 (5 bases). The length of the CDR3 is 13 residues. Germline-derived CDR1 and CDR2 are MDHEN and SYDVKM. The germline V and J ends were trimmed by 7 bases and 8 bases, with 17 bases remaining between them. The CDR3 is CASTWGGRGEAFF. CDR3 bases: TGTGCCAGCACCTGGGGCGGGCGCGGGGAAGCTTTCTTT. Supplemented by reference TRBV28 and TRBJ1-1, the full variable domain reads DVKVTQSSRYLVKRTGEKVFLECVQDMDHENMFWYRQDPGLGLRLIYFSYDVKMKEKGDIPEGYSVSREKKERFSLILESASTNQTSMYLCASTWGGRGEAFFGQGTRLTVV.